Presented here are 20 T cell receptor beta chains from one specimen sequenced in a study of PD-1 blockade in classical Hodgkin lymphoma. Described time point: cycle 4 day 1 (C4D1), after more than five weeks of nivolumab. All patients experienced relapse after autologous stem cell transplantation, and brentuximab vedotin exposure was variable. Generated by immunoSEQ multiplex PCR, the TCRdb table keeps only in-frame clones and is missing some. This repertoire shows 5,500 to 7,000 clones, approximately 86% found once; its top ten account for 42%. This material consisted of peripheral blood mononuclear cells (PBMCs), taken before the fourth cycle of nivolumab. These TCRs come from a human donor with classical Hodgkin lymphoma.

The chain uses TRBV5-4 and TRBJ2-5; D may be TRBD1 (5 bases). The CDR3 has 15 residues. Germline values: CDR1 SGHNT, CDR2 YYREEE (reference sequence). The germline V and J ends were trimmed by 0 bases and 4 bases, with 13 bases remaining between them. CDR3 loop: CASSLDQGSRETQYF. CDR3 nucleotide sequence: TGTGCCAGCAGCTTGGATCAGGGTAGTCGAGAGACCCAGTACTTC.

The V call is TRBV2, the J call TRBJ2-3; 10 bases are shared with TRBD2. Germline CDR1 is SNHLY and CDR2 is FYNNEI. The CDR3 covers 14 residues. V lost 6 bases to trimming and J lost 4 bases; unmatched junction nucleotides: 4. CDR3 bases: TGTGCCAGCAGAGGCGGACTAGCGGCAGATACGCAGTATTTT. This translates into CASRGGLAADTQYF.

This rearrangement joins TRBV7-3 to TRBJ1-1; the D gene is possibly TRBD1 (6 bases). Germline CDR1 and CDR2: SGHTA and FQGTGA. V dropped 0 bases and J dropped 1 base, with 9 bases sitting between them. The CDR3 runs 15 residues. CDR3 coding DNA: TGTGCCAGCAGCTTAACTCCGACAGGGAACACTGAAGCTTTCTTT. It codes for CASSLTPTGNTEAFF.

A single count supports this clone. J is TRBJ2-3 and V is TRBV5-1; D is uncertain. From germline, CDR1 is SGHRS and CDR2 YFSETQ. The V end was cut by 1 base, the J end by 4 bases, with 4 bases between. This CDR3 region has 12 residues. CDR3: CASSLLADTQYF. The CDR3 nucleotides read TGCGCCAGCAGCTTGCTGGCAGATACGCAGTATTTT.

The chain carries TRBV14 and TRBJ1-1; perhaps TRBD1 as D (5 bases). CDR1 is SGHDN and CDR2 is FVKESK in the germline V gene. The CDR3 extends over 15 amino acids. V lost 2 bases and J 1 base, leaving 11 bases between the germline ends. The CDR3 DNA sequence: TGTGCCAGCAGCCAAAGCAGGGATCCGAACACTGAAGCTTTCTTT. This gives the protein CASSQSRDPNTEAFF.

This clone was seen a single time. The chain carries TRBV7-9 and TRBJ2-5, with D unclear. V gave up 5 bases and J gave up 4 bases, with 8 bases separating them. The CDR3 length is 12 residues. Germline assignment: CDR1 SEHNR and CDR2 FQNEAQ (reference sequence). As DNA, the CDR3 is TGTGCCAGCAGCCCCATGAGAGAGACCCAGTACTTC. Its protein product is CASSPMRETQYF.

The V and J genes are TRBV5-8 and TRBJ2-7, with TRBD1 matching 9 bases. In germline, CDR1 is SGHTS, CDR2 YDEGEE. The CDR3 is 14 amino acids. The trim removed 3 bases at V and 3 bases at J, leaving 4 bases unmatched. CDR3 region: CASSWGDRVYEQYV. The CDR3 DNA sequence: TGTGCCAGCAGCTGGGGGGACAGGGTCTACGAGCAGTACGTC.

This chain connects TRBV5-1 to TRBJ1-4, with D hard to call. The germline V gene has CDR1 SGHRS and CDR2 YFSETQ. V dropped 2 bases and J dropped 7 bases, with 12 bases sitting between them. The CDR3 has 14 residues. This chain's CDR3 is CASSFGPEGEKLFF. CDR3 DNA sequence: TGCGCCAGCAGCTTCGGACCCGAGGGTGAAAAACTGTTTTTT.

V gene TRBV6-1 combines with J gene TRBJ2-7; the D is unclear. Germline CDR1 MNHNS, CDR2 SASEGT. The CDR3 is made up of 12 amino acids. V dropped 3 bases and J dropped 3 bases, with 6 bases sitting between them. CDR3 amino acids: CASSEGFYEQYV. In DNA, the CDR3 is TGTGCCAGCAGTGAGGGGTTCTACGAGCAGTACGTC.

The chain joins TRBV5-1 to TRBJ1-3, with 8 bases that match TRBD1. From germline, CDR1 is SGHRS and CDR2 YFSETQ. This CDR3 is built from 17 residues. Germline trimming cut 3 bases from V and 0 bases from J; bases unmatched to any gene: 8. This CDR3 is CASSSWTGKGSGNTIYF. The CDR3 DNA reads TGCGCCAGCAGCTCCTGGACAGGGAAAGGCTCTGGAAACACCATATATTTT. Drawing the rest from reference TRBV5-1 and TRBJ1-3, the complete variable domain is KAGVTQTPRYLIKTRGQQVTLSCSPISGHRSVSWYQQTPGQGLQFLFEYFSETQRNKGNFPGRFSGRQFSNSRSEMNVSTLELGDSALYLCASSSWTGKGSGNTIYFGEGSWLTVV.

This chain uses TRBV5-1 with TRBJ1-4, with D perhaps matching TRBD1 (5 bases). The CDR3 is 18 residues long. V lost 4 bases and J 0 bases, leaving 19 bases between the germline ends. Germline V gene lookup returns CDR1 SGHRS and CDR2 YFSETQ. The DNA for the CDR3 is TGCGCCAGCAGCCGTCGGGGACGGAGATTTGCAACTAATGAAAAACTGTTTTTT. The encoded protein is CASSRRGRRFATNEKLFF. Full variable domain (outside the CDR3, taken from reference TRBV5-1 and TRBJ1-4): KAGVTQTPRYLIKTRGQQVTLSCSPISGHRSVSWYQQTPGQGLQFLFEYFSETQRNKGNFPGRFSGRQFSNSRSEMNVSTLELGDSALYLCASSRRGRRFATNEKLFFGSGTQLSVL.

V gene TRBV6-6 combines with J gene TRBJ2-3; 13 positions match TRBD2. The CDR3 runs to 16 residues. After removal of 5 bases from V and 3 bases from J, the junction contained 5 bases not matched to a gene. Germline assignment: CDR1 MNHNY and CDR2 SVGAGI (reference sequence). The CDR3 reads CASSPLTSGGTDTQYF. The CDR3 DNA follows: TGTGCCAGCAGTCCTCTGACTAGCGGGGGGACAGATACGCAGTATTTT.

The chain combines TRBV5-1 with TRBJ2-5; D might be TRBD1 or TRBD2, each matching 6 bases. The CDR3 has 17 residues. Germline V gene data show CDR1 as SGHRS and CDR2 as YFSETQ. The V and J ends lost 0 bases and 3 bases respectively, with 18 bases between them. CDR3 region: CASSLVPRGGQEETQYF. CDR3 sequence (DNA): TGCGCCAGCAGCTTGGTACCCAGAGGGGGGCAGGAAGAGACCCAGTACTTC.

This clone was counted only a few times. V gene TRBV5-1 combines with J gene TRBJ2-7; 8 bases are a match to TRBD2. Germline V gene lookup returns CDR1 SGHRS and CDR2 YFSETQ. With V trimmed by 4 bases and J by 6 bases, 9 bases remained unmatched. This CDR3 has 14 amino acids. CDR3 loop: CASSPRGGPVEQYV. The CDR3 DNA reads TGCGCCAGCAGCCCCCGGGGGGGTCCGGTCGAGCAGTACGTC.

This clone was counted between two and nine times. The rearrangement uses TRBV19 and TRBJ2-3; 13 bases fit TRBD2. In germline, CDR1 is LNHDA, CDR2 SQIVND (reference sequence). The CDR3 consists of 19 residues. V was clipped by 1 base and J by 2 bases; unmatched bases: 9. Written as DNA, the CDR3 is TGTGCCAGTAGTATAGTCCCCAGACTAGCGGGGGGCCTCACAGATACGCAGTATTTT. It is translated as CASSIVPRLAGGLTDTQYF.

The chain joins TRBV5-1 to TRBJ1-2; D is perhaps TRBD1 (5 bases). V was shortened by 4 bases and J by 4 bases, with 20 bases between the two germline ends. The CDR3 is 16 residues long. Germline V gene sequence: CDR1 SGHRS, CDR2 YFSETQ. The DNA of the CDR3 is TGCGCCAGCAGCCCCCCGCTGGGGGACGGTCCCTATGGCTACACCTTC. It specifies CASSPPLGDGPYGYTF.

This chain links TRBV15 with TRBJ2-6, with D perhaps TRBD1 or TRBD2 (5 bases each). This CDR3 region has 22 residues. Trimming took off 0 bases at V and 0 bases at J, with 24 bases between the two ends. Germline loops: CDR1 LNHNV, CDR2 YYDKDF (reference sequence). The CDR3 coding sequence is TGTGCCACCAGCAGAGATATGGGTTTTTCGGGACGGATAAACTCTGGGGCCAACGTCCTGACTTTC. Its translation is CATSRDMGFSGRINSGANVLTF. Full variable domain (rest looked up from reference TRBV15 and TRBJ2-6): DAMVIQNPRYQVTQFGKPVTLSCSQTLNHNVMYWYQQKSSQAPKLLFHYYDKDFNNEADTPDNFQSRRPNTSFCFLDIRSPGLGDTAMYLCATSRDMGFSGRINSGANVLTFGAGSRLTVL.

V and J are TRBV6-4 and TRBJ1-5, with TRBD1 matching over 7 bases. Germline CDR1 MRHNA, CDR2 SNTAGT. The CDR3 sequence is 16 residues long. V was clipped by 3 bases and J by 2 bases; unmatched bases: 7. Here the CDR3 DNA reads TGTGCCAGCAGTGAAGGGTTCGACAGGGGCAATCAGCCCCAGCATTTT. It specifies CASSEGFDRGNQPQHF.

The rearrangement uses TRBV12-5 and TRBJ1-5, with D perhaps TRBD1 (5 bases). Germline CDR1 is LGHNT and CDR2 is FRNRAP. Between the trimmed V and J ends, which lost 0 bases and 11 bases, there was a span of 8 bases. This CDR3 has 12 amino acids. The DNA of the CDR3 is TGTGCTAGTGGTTTGGTACAGGAGGCCCAGCATTTT. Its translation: CASGLVQEAQHF.

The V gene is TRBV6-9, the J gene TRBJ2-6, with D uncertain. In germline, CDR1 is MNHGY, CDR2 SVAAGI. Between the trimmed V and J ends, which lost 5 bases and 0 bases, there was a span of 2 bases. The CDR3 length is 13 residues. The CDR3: CASSGSGANVLTF. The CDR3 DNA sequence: TGTGCCAGCAGTGGCTCTGGGGCCAACGTCCTGACTTTC.